These T cell receptor beta chains were read from a single sample in a study of T cells of healthy individuals. Each CDR3 protein is one row after TCRdb ran MiXCR on the 5' RACE reads. The table has around 79,000 distinct CDR3 sequences, approximately 5.4% seen once. The receptors were sampled from a female donor in good health. Both conserved end residues are part of each CDR3. The D gene is left open where the match is weak.

V gene	J gene	D gene	CDR3 protein
TRBV6-2/TRBV6-3	TRBJ2-3	.	CASSYSNSYPDTQYF
TRBV7-2	TRBJ1-5	.	CASSLAQNSNQPQHF
TRBV12-5	TRBJ2-1	TRBD2	CASGRHRSSGNLSYNEQFF
TRBV9	TRBJ2-1	TRBD2	CASSQGGSGGYNEQFF
TRBV30	TRBJ2-5	.	CAWSTGTLSKTQYF
TRBV28	TRBJ1-1	TRBD1	CASRLRQGRYTEAFF
TRBV7-9	TRBJ2-2	.	CASRDGDRGAGELFF
TRBV6-5	TRBJ2-3	.	CASSYAFGLSTDTQYF
TRBV30	TRBJ1-3	.	CAWSPRTSSSGNTIYF
TRBV6-6	TRBJ1-1	TRBD1	CASTPRTGMNTEAFF
TRBV6-5	TRBJ2-6	.	CASSYEGTTGANVLTF
TRBV5-1	TRBJ2-7	.	CASSLNPYFEKDYEQYF
TRBV7-3	TRBJ2-3	TRBD2	CASSSGGVDTQYF
TRBV9	TRBJ2-3	TRBD2	CASSVSAGGRDTQYF
TRBV7-9	TRBJ1-4	.	CASSLIRGATNEKLFF
TRBV11-2	TRBJ2-3	TRBD2	CASSLGGRAVDTQYF
TRBV7-2	TRBJ1-1	TRBD1	CASSLGQGFAEAFF
TRBV10-3	TRBJ2-1	.	CAISEQGNEQFF
TRBV7-2	TRBJ2-7	.	CASSPRVGAGEQYF
TRBV4-3	TRBJ1-2	.	CASSQSHTSYGYTF
TRBV6-5	TRBJ2-7	TRBD1	CASSFSGTGKAEQYF
TRBV20-1	TRBJ1-6	.	CSARIKNTNSPLHF
TRBV9	TRBJ2-1	TRBD2	CASSVATGSGAGGSSYNEQFF
TRBV4-1	TRBJ1-2	.	CASSQADQPTYGYTF
TRBV6-2/TRBV6-3	TRBJ1-5	.	CASSQDKIGGNQPQHF
TRBV5-1	TRBJ1-1	.	CASSGGLGTEAFF
TRBV19	TRBJ2-5	TRBD1	CASSIRAGTGLETQYF
TRBV20-1	TRBJ2-3	.	CSARKVGERTDTQYF
TRBV7-2	TRBJ2-3	.	CASSHQVGAADTQYF
TRBV11-1	TRBJ2-6	.	CASSPTGSGANVLTF
TRBV7-5	TRBJ1-1	.	CISVPEAVIWLVGTEAFF
TRBV7-9	TRBJ1-6	.	CASSLQGSNSPLHF
TRBV6-5	TRBJ2-7	TRBD1	CASSPEGTGFSEQYF
TRBV9	TRBJ1-1	TRBD1	CASSPYRGEAFF
TRBV11-2	TRBJ1-2	.	CASSFKPSVYGYTF
TRBV19	TRBJ2-7	TRBD1	CASSPGQGAGEQYF
TRBV12-3/TRBV12-4	TRBJ1-5	.	CASRTGVGNQPQHF
TRBV6-1	TRBJ2-5	.	CASSPDRTQETQYF
TRBV5-1	TRBJ2-7	TRBD1	CASSLGQGARSYEQYF
TRBV20-1	TRBJ1-6	TRBD1	CSARATGALYNSPLHF
TRBV20-1	TRBJ2-7	TRBD1	CSATPLGTDQGEQYF
TRBV4-2	TRBJ1-1	TRBD1	CASSQERQGKTEAFF
TRBV28	TRBJ2-3	.	CAIQGTADTQYF
TRBV5-1	TRBJ1-3	.	CASSLEGGGPGNTIYF
TRBV7-2	TRBJ1-5	.	CASSLRRGGQPQHF
TRBV5-1	TRBJ1-1	.	CASSSGERTQDTEAFF
TRBV25-1	TRBJ2-2	.	CASSELAGELFF
TRBV7-2	TRBJ2-3	TRBD2	CASSFPSGRATDTQYF
TRBV24-1	TRBJ2-1	.	CATSDLASREQFF
TRBV6-5	TRBJ1-1	TRBD1	CASRWTGEATEAFF
TRBV29-1	TRBJ2-1	TRBD1	CSVDTPGTGQFF
TRBV5-4	TRBJ2-1	.	CASSLIGTGNNEQFF